This T cell receptor (beta chain) was documented in a study of blood T cell repertoires in COVID-19. Study overall: Samples of COVID-19 (acute and convalescent) were obtained from the United States, Italy and Spain. T cells, B-cell-depleted T cells, or PBMCs supplied cDNA or gDNA.

CDR3 length: 15 amino acids. Looked up from germline, CDR1 is MNHEY and CDR2 is SVGAGI. The ends lost 5 bases at V and 4 bases at J; junction bases unmatched: 5. Sequenced by immunoSEQ multiplex PCR; TCRdb stores in-frame clones only, minus some. The table has fewer than 25,000 clones, approximately 81% seen once. Sequenced sample: peripheral blood. The V call is TRBV6-5, the J call TRBJ1-4, with TRBD1 matching over 9 bases. The receptor was isolated from a man aged 65 to 79 with acute or convalescent COVID-19. CDR3 nucleotide sequence: TGTGCCAGCAGTACCCCGGGACAGGGTAATGAAAAACTGTTTTTT. Translation: CASSTPGQGNEKLFF.